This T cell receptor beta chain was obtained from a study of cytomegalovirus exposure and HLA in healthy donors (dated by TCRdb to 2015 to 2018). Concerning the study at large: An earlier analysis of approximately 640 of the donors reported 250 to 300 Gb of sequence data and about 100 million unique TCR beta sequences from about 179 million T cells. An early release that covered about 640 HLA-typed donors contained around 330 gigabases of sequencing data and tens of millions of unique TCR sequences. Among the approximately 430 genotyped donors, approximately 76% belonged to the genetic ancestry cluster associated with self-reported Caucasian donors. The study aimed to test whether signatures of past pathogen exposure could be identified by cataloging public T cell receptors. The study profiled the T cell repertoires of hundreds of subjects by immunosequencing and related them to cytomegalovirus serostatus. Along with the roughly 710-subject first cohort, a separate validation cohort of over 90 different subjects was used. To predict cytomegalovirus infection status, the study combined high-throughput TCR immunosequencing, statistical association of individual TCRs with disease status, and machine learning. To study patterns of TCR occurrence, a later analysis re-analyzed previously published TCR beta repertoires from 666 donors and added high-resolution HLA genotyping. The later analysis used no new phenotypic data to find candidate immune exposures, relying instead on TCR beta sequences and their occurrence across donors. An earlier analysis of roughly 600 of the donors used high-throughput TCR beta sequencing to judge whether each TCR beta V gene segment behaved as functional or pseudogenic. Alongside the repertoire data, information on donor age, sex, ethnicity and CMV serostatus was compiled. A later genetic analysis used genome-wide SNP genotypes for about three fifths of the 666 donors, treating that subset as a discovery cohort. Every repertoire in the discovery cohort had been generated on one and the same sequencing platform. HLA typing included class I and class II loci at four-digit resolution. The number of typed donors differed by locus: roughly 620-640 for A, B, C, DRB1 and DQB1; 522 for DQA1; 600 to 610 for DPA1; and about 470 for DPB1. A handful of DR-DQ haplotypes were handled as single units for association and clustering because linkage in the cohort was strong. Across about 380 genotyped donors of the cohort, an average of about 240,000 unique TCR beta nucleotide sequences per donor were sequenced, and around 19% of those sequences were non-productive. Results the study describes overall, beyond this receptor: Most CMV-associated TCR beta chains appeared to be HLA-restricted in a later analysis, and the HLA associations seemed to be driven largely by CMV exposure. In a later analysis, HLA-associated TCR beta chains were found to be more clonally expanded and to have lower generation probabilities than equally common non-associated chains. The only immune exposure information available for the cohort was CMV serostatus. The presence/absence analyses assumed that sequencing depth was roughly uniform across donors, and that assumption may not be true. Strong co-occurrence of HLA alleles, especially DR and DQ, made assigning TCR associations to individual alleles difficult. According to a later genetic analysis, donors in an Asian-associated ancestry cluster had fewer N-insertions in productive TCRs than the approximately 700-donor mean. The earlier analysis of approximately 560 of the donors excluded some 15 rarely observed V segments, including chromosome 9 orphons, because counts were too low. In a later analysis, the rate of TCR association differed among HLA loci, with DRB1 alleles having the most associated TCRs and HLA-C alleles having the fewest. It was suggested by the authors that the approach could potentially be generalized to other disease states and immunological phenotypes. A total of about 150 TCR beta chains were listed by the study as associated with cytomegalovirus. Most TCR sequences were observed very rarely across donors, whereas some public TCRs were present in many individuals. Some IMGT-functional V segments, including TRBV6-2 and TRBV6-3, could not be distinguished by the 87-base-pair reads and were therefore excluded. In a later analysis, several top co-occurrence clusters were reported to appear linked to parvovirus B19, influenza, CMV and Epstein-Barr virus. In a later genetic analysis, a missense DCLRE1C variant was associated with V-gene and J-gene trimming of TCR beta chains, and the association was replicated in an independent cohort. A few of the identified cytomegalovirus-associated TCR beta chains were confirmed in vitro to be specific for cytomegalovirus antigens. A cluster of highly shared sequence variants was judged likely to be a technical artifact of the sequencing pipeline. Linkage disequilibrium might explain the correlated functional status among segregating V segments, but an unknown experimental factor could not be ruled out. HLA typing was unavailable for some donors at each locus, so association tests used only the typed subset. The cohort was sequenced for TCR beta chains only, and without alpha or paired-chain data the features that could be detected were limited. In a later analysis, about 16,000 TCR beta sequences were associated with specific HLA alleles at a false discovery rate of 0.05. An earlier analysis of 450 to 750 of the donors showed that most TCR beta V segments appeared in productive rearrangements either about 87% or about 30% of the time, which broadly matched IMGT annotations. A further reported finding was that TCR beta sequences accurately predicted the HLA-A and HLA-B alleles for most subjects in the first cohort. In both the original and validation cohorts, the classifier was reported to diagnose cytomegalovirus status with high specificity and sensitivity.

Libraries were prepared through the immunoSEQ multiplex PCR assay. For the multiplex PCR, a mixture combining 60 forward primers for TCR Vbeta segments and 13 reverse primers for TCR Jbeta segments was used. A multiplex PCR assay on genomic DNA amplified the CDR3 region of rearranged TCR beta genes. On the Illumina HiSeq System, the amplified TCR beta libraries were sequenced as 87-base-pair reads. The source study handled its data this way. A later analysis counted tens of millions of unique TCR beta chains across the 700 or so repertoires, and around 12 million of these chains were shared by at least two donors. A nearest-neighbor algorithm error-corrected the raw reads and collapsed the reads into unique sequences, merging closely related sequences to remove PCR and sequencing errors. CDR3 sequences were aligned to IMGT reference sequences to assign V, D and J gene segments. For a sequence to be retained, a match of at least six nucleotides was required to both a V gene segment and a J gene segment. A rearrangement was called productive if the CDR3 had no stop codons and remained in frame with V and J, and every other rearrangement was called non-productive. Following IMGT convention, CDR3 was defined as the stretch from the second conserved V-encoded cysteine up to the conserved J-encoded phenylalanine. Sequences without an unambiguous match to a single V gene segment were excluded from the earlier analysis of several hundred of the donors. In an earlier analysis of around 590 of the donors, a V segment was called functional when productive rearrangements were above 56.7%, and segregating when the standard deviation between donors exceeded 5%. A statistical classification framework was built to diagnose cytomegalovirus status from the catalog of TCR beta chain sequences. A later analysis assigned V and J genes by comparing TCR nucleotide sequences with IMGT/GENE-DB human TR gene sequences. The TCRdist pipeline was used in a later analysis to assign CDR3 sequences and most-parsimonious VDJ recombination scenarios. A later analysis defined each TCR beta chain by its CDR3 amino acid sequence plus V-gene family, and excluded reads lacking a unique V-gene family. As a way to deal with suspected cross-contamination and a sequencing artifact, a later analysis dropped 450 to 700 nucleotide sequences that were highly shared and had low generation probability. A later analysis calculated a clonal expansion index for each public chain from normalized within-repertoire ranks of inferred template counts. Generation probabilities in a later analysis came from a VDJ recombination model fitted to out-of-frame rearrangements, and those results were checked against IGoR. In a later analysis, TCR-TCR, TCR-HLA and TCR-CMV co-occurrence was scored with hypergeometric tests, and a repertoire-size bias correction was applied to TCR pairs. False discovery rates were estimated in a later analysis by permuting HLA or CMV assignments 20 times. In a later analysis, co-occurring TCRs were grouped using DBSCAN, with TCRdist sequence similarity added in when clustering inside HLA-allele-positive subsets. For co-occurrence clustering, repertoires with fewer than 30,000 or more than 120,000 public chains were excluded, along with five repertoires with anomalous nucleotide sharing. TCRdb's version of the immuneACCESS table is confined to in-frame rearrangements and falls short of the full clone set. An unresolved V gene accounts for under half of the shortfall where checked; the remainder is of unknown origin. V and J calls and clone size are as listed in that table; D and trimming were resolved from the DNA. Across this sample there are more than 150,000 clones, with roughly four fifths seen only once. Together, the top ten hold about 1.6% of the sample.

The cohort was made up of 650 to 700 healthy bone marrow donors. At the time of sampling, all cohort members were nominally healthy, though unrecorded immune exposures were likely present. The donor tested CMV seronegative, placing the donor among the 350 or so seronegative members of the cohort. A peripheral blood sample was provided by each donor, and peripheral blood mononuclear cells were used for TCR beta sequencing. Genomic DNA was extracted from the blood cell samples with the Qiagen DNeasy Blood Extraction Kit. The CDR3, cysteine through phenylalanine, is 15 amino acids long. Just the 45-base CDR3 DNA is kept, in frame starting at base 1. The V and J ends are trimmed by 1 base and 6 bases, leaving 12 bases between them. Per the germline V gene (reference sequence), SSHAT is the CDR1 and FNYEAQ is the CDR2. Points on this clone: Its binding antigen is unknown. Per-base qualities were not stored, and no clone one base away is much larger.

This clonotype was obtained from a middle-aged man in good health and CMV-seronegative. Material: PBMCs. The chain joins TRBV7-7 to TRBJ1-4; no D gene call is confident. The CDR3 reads CASSLGPGGHEKLFF. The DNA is TGTGCCAGCAGCTTAGGCCCTGGCGGTCATGAAAAACTGTTTTTT.